This T cell receptor (beta chain) emerged from a study of blood T cell repertoires in COVID-19. Clones were sequenced by immunoSEQ multiplex PCR, and TCRdb holds only the in-frame ones, with some missing. Of more than 25,000 clones listed, 87% are singletons. With 9 bases removed from V and 0 bases from J, the gap between germline ends came to 12 bases. CDR1 and CDR2 from the germline V gene are MNHEY and SVGAGI. This CDR3 is 14 amino acids long. The specimen was peripheral blood. The chain carries TRBV6-5 and TRBJ1-3; D is uncertain. The clonotype originates from a man between 60 and 75 years old with active COVID-19. CDR3: CASQRSGSGNTIYF. The CDR3, as DNA: TGTGCCAGTCAGCGGTCGGGCTCTGGAAACACCATATATTTT.